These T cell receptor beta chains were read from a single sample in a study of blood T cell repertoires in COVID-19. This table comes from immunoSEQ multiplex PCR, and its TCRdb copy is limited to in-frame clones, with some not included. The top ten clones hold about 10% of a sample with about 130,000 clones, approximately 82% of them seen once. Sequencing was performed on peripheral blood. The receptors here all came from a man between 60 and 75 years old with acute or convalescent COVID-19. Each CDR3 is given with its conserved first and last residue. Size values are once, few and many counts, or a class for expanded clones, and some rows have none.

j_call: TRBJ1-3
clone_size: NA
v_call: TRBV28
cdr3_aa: CASSHRLTSGNTIYF

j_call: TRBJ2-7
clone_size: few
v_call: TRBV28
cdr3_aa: CASSVIQGANDIPGLAGPAYEQYF

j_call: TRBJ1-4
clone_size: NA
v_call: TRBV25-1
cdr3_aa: CASSDPRGANEKLFF

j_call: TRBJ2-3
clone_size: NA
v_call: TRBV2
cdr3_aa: CASSFPRGGIGDTQYF

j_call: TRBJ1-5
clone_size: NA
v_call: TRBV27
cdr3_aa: CASSSRRNQPQHF

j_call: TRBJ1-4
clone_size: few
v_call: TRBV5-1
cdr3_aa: CASSWDRGNEKLFF

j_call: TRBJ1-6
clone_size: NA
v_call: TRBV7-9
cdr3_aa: CASSLALGSSGNSPLHF

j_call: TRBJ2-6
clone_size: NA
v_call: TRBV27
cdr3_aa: CASSGGQGWSGANVLTF

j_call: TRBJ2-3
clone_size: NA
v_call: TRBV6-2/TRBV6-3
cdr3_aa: CASTPLAGTTDTQYF

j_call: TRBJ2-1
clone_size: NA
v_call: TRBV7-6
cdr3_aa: CASSRTSGGQFF

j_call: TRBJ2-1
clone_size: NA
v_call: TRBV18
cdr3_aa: CASSAGLAGGDEQFF

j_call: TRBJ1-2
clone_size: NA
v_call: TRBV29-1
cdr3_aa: CSVGSSWGYTF

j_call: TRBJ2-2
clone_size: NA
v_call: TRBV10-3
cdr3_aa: CAIKDSLAPDTGELFF

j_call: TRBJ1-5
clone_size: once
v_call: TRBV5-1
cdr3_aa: CASSLGDRVDQPQHF

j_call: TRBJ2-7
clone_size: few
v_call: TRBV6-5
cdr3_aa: CASSQSRDRGGQYF

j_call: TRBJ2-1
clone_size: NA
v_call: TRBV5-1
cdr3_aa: CASSLVGLAPNEQFF

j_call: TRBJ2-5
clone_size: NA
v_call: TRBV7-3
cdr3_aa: CASSLLAEKTQYF

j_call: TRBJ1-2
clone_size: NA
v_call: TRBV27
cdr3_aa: CASSSLGGLNYGYTF

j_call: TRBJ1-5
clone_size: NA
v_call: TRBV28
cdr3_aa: CASTTTGGFRNQPQHF

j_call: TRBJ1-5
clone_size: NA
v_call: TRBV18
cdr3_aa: CASSPGRGVDQPQHF

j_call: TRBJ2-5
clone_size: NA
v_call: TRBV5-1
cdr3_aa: CASSWAGGQEETQYF

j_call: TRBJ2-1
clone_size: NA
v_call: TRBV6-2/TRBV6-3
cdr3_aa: CASSFAGPPQAHEQFF

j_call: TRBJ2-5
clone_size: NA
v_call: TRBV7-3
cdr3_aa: CASSLDVSGRGLETQYF

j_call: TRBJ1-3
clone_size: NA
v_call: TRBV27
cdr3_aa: CASSLDRGRGNTIYF

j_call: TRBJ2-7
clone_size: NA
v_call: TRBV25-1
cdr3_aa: CASTRDSSYEQYF

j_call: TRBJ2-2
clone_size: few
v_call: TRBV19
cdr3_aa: CASTPGQGATGELFF

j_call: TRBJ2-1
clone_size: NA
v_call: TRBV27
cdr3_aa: CASSLVQGIDEQFF

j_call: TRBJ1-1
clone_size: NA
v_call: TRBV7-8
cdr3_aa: CASSSNVRGTEAFF

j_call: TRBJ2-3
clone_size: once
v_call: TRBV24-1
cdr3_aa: CATSDFRLAGGSVWDTQYF

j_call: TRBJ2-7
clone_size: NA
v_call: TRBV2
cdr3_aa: CASTAGQGSYEQYF

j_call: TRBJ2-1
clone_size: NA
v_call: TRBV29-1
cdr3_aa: CSVARAGGAYNEQFF

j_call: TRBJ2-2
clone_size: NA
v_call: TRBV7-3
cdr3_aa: CASSLGTSGRVTGELFF

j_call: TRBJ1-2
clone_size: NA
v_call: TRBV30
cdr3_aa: CAWRWSGNDGYTF

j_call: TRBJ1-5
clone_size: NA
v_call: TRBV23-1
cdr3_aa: CASSHSDSPYQPQHF

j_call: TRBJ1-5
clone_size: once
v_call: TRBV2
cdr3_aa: CASSEVQQVVWPQHF

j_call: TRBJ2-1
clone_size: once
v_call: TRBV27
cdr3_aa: CASSSTSGRSYNEQFF

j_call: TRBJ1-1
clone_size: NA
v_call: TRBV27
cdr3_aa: CASSFLVGVSGGTEAFF

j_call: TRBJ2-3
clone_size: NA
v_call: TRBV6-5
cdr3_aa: CASRARDTQYF

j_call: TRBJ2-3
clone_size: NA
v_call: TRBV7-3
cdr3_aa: CASSRGASGTFGTDTQYF

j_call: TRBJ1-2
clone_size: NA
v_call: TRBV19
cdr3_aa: CASSVTDYGYTF

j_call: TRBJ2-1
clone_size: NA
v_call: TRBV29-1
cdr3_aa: CSVDQGAGFYNEQFF

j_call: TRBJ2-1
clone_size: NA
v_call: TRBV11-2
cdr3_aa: CASSLNSGINEQFF